This passage covers 8 T cell receptor beta chains from one sample sequenced in a study of graft-versus-host responses after intestinal transplantation. Lymphocytes from graft epithelium and lamina propria were isolated. This table comes from immunoSEQ multiplex PCR, and its TCRdb copy is limited to in-frame clones, with some not included. This table holds around 15,000 clones, just under 75% found once. Sequencing used ileum tissue, obtained 14 days after transplant. The receptors derive from a human patient who received an intestinal transplant, so some T cells may come from the graft donor.

The rearrangement links TRBV7-9 to TRBJ2-7; 11 nucleotides line up with TRBD2. Germline V gene data show CDR1 as SEHNR and CDR2 as FQNEAQ (reference sequence). The CDR3 is 14 residues long. V was pared by 6 bases and J by 4 bases, with 5 bases of the junction left unmatched. CDR3 region: CASSYSGREYEQYF. The CDR3 DNA reads TGTGCCAGCAGTTATAGCGGGAGGGAGTACGAGCAGTACTTC.

The chain has TRBV29-1 and TRBJ2-3, with a possible D match to TRBD2 (5 bases). Trimming took off 5 bases at V and 0 bases at J, with 9 bases between the two ends. Looked up from germline, CDR1 is SQVTM and CDR2 is ANQGSEA. CDR3 length: 13 residues. The CDR3, as DNA: TGCAGCGTTCAACGGGATAGCACAGATACGCAGTATTTT. This encodes CSVQRDSTDTQYF.

This clone has only a few counts. The V and J genes are TRBV11-2 and TRBJ1-1; D gene ambiguous. The germline V gene encodes CDR1 SGHAT and CDR2 FQNNGV. Trimming cost V 5 bases and J 1 base, with 8 bases left between them. CDR3 length: 13 amino acids. This CDR3 is CASSPRENTEAFF. For the CDR3, the DNA is TGTGCCAGCAGCCCCCGGGAGAACACTGAAGCTTTCTTT. Looking up the rest from reference TRBV11-2 and TRBJ1-1 gives the full variable domain: EAGVAQSPRYKIIEKRQSVAFWCNPISGHATLYWYQQILGQGPKLLIQFQNNGVVDDSQLPKDRFSAERLKGVDSTLKIQPAKLEDSAVYLCASSPRENTEAFFGQGTRLTVV.

The V gene is TRBV4-1, the J gene TRBJ2-2; a possible D gene is TRBD2 (5 bases). V was pared by 1 base and J by 4 bases, with 7 bases between. The CDR3 consists of 14 residues. CDR1 MGHRA and CDR2 YSYEKL come from the germline V gene. CDR3 protein: CASSQGEFTGELFF. Written as DNA, the CDR3 is TGCGCCAGCAGCCAAGGGGAGTTCACCGGGGAGCTGTTTTTT.

V and J are TRBV30 and TRBJ2-1; a possible D gene is TRBD2 (6 bases). Germline CDR1 GTSNPN, CDR2 SVGIG (reference sequence). This CDR3 region has 12 residues. With 4 bases removed from V and 9 bases from J, the gap between germline ends came to 13 bases. DNA of the CDR3: TGTGCCTGGAAGACGGGAGTCGCTGAGCAGTTCTTC. This codes for CAWKTGVAEQFF.

This clone was seen just once. This chain joins TRBV15 and TRBJ2-5; D is unresolved. V was cut by 0 bases and J by 5 bases, with 13 bases left in between. The CDR3 length is 15 residues. Germline V lookup: CDR1 LNHNV, CDR2 YYDKDF (reference sequence). The CDR3 coding sequence is TGTGCCACCAGCAGAGATGGGCCGAGGTGGGAGACCCAGTACTTC. It is translated as CATSRDGPRWETQYF.

This chain joins TRBV5-1 and TRBJ2-3; TRBD2 is a possible D gene (5 bases). The CDR3 covers 15 residues. Trimming removed 0 bases at V and 7 bases at J, with 15 bases between. Germline V gene sequence: CDR1 SGHRS, CDR2 YFSETQ. CDR3 in amino acids: CASSLAGDRGHTQYF. CDR3 bases: TGCGCCAGCAGCTTGGCCGGAGACCGGGGTCATACGCAGTATTTT.

This chain links TRBV5-4 with TRBJ2-1, with D maybe TRBD1 (7 bases). There are 15 residues in the CDR3. V lost 2 bases, J lost 4 bases, and 13 bases lay in between. Germline CDR1 and CDR2: SGHNT and YYREEE (reference sequence). The CDR3 coding sequence is TGTGCCAGCAGCTTTCGGGCAGGGGGGTACAATGAGCAGTTCTTC. Amino acids: CASSFRAGGYNEQFF.